Presented here are 13 T cell receptor beta chains from one specimen sequenced in a study of vaccination and CD4 T cells after COVID-19 (dated by TCRdb to the early 2020s). To prepare the library, PCR was applied. Sequencing was performed on an Illumina iSeq 100. DNA from cultured CD4+ T cells was subjected to TCR sequencing with the Oncomine TCR Beta short-read assay at the Johns Hopkins FTIC core. TCRdb cleaned the public reads at Q25 with fastp, built clones with MiXCR and kept in-frame beta chains. Rows are combined by CDR3 protein, so each entry shows the most common genes and DNA. The sample table contains under 9,500 distinct CDR3 sequences; only one count was recorded for about 60% of them. The ten largest clones take up about 7.3% of the sample. These receptors have no identified antigens. This specimen's treatment or condition label, per the study, means: approximately 9-day PBMC culture with coronavirus spike peptide pools or control peptides (ViraFEST assay).

Source material: CD4+ T cells from blood, cultured in vitro. These receptors were obtained from a human donor who had recovered from COVID-19.

This clonotype has just a few counts. This chain uses TRBV7-2 with TRBJ1-2; D is possibly TRBD1 (5 bases). V was trimmed by 1 base and J by 8 bases, leaving 14 bases between them. Germline CDR1 reads SGHTA; CDR2 reads FQGNSA. The CDR3 has 14 residues. As DNA, the CDR3 is TGTGCCAGCAGCTTAGGGGGCGCGTCTCGGGGCTACACCTTC. Its protein is CASSLGGASRGYTF.

The rearrangement uses TRBV5-1 and TRBJ2-5; D gene ambiguous. This CDR3 is built from 12 residues. CDR1 SGHRS and CDR2 YFSETQ come from the germline V gene. V lost 0 bases and J 5 bases, leaving 5 bases between the germline ends. Here the CDR3 reads CASSLVDETQYF. DNA for the CDR3: TGCGCCAGCAGCTTGGTGGATGAGACCCAGTACTTC.

This clonotype was counted a few times. CDR3 in amino acids: CASSYMVTSPGNEQFF. The CDR3 region has the DNA TGTGCCAGCAGCTACATGGTCACTAGCCCGGGGAATGAGCAGTTCTTC. The rearrangement uses TRBV11-2 and TRBJ2-1; D may be TRBD2 (6 bases). This CDR3 is built from 16 residues. The germline CDR1 and CDR2 sequences are SGHAT and FQNNGV. V lost 4 bases and J 7 bases, leaving 20 bases between the germline ends.

About this clonotype itself: A read error may produce the germline difference seen at one junction end. The V and J genes are TRBV28 and TRBJ1-5; perhaps TRBD1 as D (6 bases). The CDR3 length is 16 residues. Germline V CDR1 and CDR2: MDHEN, SYDVKM. The CDR3 here is CGSSPPQGISNQPQHF. CDR3 nucleotide sequence: TGTGGCAGCAGTCCACCGCAGGGGATTAGCAATCAGCCCCAGCATTTT.

The rearrangement links TRBV7-3 to TRBJ1-1, with a possible D match to TRBD1 (5 bases). V was trimmed by 6 bases and J by 6 bases, leaving 8 bases between them. Looked up from germline, CDR1 is SGHTA and CDR2 is FQGTGA. The CDR3 extends over 11 amino acids. This CDR3 reads CASSSGPEAFF. The CDR3 DNA follows: TGTGCCAGCAGTTCGGGACCTGAAGCTTTCTTT. The full variable domain, completed using reference TRBV7-3 and TRBJ1-1, is GAGVSQTPSNKVTEKGKYVELRCDPISGHTALYWYRQSLGQGPEFLIYFQGTGAADDSGLPNDRFFAVRPEGSVSTLKIQRTERGDSAVYLCASSSGPEAFFGQGTRLTVV.

The chain couples TRBV12-3 or TRBV12-4 to TRBJ2-5, with D unresolved. The CDR3 runs 13 residues. V was clipped by 5 bases and J by 2 bases, with 9 bases between them. The CDR3 coding sequence is TGTGCCAGCAGTCACGGCCTTCAAGAGACCCAGTACTTC. Amino acid sequence: CASSHGLQETQYF.

The chain combines TRBV2 with TRBJ2-6; the D is unclear. The CDR3 covers 15 residues. The V end was cut by 4 bases, the J end by 1 base, with 8 bases between. Per germline, CDR1 SNHLY and CDR2 FYNNEI. CDR3 sequence: CASSVFGSGANVLTF. For the CDR3, the DNA is TGTGCCAGCAGTGTTTTTGGTTCTGGGGCCAACGTCCTGACTTTC.

Judged by abundance, this clonotype is medium-sized. The chain carries TRBV19 and TRBJ1-5, with D uncertain. Germline lookup yields CDR1 LNHDA and CDR2 SQIVND (reference sequence). V gave up 4 bases and J gave up 4 bases, with 5 bases separating them. The CDR3 is made up of 12 amino acids. CDR3 sequence reads: CASSTRNQPQHF. DNA of the CDR3: TGTGCCAGTAGTACCAGAAATCAGCCCCAGCATTTT.

This rearrangement joins TRBV20-1 to TRBJ2-3, with TRBD1 matching over 8 bases. CDR3 length: 13 residues. Germline V CDR1 and CDR2: DFQATT, SNEGSKA (reference sequence). The V and J ends lost 6 bases and 5 bases, in that order; junction bases with no gene match: 7. CDR3 region: CSATTGAGDTQYF. The CDR3 region has the DNA TGCAGTGCAACGACAGGGGCGGGAGATACGCAGTATTTT.

This clonotype was picked up one time. The chain carries TRBV6-1 and TRBJ1-2; no firm D call. The CDR3 loop spans 13 amino acids. Trimming cost V 8 bases and J 0 bases, with 10 bases left between them. Per the germline V gene, CDR1 is MNHNS and CDR2 is SASEGT. The CDR3 DNA follows: TGTGCCAGCGCCCTGGGAGCTAACTATGGCTACACCTTC. Protein product: CASALGANYGYTF.

The chain combines TRBV27 with TRBJ2-3; D is undetermined. V gave up 8 bases and J gave up 2 bases, with 14 bases separating them. Germline CDR1 is MNHEY and CDR2 is SMNVEV (reference sequence). This CDR3 has 14 residues. The CDR3 here is CASAQRLDTDTQYF. CDR3 sequence (DNA): TGTGCCAGCGCCCAACGCCTAGACACAGATACGCAGTATTTT.

The chain is built from TRBV12-3 or TRBV12-4 and TRBJ2-2, with 8 bases fitting TRBD1. The J segment lost 6 bases and the V segment lost 5 bases, leaving 8 bases of the junction unmatched. The CDR3 has 15 amino acids. CDR3 nucleotide sequence: TGTGCCAGCAGTCACAGGGGGTTTGGTTCCGGGGAGCTGTTTTTT. Translation: CASSHRGFGSGELFF.

The gene calls are TRBV4-3 and TRBJ1-2, with 10 bases that match TRBD1. The CDR3 sequence is 14 residues long. With 4 bases clipped from V and 3 bases from J, the junction kept 2 bases outside the gene matches. Germline lookup yields CDR1 LGHNA and CDR2 YSLEER. CDR3 sequence: CASSRTGGDYGYTF. In DNA, the CDR3 is TGCGCCAGCAGCCGGACAGGGGGAGACTATGGCTACACCTTC.